Shown below are 13 T cell receptor beta chains from a single sample sequenced in a study of T cell responses to AZD1222 COVID-19 vaccine (dated by TCRdb to about 2021). Taken with the paper, the label for time point translates to: about 28 days (+/-7) after the second vaccine dose. Library generation was performed with the immunoSEQ multiplex PCR assay. The table comes from immuneACCESS by way of TCRdb, which keeps in-frame sequences with V and J called. Part of the clones is missing from these tables; in studies checked, under half for an unresolved V gene and the rest for unknown reasons. This sample lists 150,000 or so clones; 91% were detected once. The leading ten clones occupy about 3.8% of the sample. This specimen consisted of peripheral blood, obtained 28 days after the second AZD1222 dose. These receptors all stem from an adult who received the AZD1222 COVID-19 vaccine.

The J gene is TRBJ2-3, the V gene TRBV27, with 8 bases matching TRBD1. In germline, CDR1 is MNHEY, CDR2 SMNVEV (reference sequence). The V and J ends lost 3 bases and 5 bases, in that order; junction bases with no gene match: 19. The CDR3 is 19 amino acids. The CDR3 is CASSFSRDRTRFGKDTQYF. DNA for the CDR3: TGTGCCAGCAGTTTTAGTAGGGACAGGACGCGTTTTGGGAAAGATACGCAGTATTTT.

This clone appeared once. This chain's CDR3 is CASSLSSGANVLTF. In nucleotides, the CDR3 is TGTGCCAGCAGCCTGTCCTCTGGGGCCAACGTCCTGACTTTC. The V and J genes are TRBV11-3 and TRBJ2-6; D ambiguous. V was shortened by 5 bases and J by 0 bases, with 5 bases between the two germline ends. The CDR3 consists of 14 residues. CDR1 is SGHNT and CDR2 is YENEEA in the germline V gene.

There are a few counts of this clone. The rearrangement links TRBV4-2 to TRBJ2-1; 10 positions agree with TRBD2. This CDR3 comprises 15 residues. CDR1 and CDR2 from the germline V gene are LGHNA and YNFKEQ. V shed 4 bases, J shed 10 bases, and the junction held 10 bases outside the gene matches. Here the CDR3 reads CASSPLAGDQGEQFF. The CDR3 region has the DNA TGTGCCAGCAGCCCCCTAGCGGGAGATCAGGGGGAGCAGTTCTTC.

The chain carries TRBV11-2 and TRBJ1-1; D is unresolved. The length of the CDR3 is 13 residues. Germline loops: CDR1 SGHAT, CDR2 FQNNGV. V lost 2 bases to trimming and J lost 3 bases, with 7 bases between them. The CDR3 DNA follows: TGTGCCAGCAGCTTACAGGTGGACACTGAAGCTTTCTTT. As protein: CASSLQVDTEAFF.

The rearrangement links TRBV6-5 to TRBJ1-1, with D unresolved. Germline lookup yields CDR1 MNHEY and CDR2 SVGAGI. This CDR3 spans 13 amino acids. V shed 4 bases and J shed 0 bases, with 6 bases lying between them. The CDR3 nucleotides read TGTGCCAGCAGTTTCGAGGTGAACACTGAAGCTTTCTTT. Translated, it gives CASSFEVNTEAFF.

V and J are TRBV2 and TRBJ2-7; 7 bases are shared with TRBD1. This CDR3 has 14 amino acids. V lost 6 bases and J lost 0; bases outside the gene matches: 5. CDR1 and CDR2 (germline): SNHLY, FYNNEI. For the CDR3, the DNA is TGTGCCAGCAGGGACAGGCCTACCTCCTACGAGCAGTACTTC. This encodes CASRDRPTSYEQYF.

This clone showed up just once. The chain couples TRBV5-1 to TRBJ2-7, with 10 positions matching TRBD1. The trim removed 5 bases at V and 11 bases at J, leaving 19 bases unmatched. The CDR3 consists of 16 residues. Germline loops: CDR1 SGHRS, CDR2 YFSETQ. The CDR3 is CASSPLLAGTGAREYF. The DNA for the CDR3 is TGCGCCAGCAGTCCCCTCCTCGCCGGGACAGGGGCCCGTGAGTACTTC.

This rearrangement joins TRBV7-3 to TRBJ2-3; 8 nucleotides line up with TRBD1. The CDR3 loop spans 15 amino acids. J gave up 7 bases and V 3 bases, and 9 bases lay outside the gene matches. Germline V gene sequence: CDR1 SGHTA, CDR2 FQGTGA. DNA for the CDR3: TGTGCCAGCAGCTTGACAGGACAGGGTGAAAATACGCAGTATTTT. It encodes CASSLTGQGENTQYF.

The chain carries TRBV11-2 and TRBJ2-1; the D gene is possibly TRBD2 (7 bases). This CDR3 is built from 14 residues. Germline CDR1 is SGHAT and CDR2 is FQNNGV. V was cut by 7 bases and J by 4 bases, with 14 bases left in between. Here the CDR3 DNA reads TGTGCCAGCACCCGGGGGGCGGCTTACAATGAGCAGTTCTTC. This gives the protein CASTRGAAYNEQFF.

This rearrangement joins TRBV10-3 to TRBJ1-2; D not resolved. The CDR3 length is 14 residues. The germline V gene has CDR1 ENHRY and CDR2 SYGVKD. Trimming took 0 bases from V and 6 from J, leaving 11 bases between them. The CDR3 DNA reads TGTGCCATCAGTGAGTCGACGTTAGCAAATGGCTACACCTTC. It codes for CAISESTLANGYTF.

The gene calls are TRBV14 and TRBJ2-1, with TRBD2 identical over 8 bases. Germline V gene sequence: CDR1 SGHDN, CDR2 FVKESK. The trim removed 6 bases at V and 7 bases at J, leaving 11 bases unmatched. The length of the CDR3 is 15 residues. CDR3 nucleotide sequence: TGTGCCAGCAGTCCCACTAGCGGAGGTCGTAATGAGCAGTTCTTC. It yields the protein CASSPTSGGRNEQFF.

Only one count was recorded for this clone. V usage is TRBV20-1 and J usage is TRBJ2-7, with 7 bases matching TRBD2. The germline V gene encodes CDR1 DFQATT and CDR2 SNEGSKA (reference sequence). The CDR3 extends over 15 amino acids. The ends lost 3 bases at V and 7 bases at J; junction bases unmatched: 15. CDR3 in DNA: TGCAGTGCTAGTGTCCCCCTTGGCGGGAGTCGGGAGCAGTACTTC. Translation gives CSASVPLGGSREQYF.

The genes are TRBV7-2 and TRBJ1-5; D is uncertain. The CDR3 extends over 10 amino acids. CDR1 and CDR2 (germline): SGHTA, FQGNSA. V lost 8 bases and J 2 bases, leaving 1 base between the germline ends. CDR3 bases: TGTGCCAGCGGCAATCAGCCCCAGCATTTT. It yields the protein CASGNQPQHF. Based on the CDR3 plus reference TRBV7-2 and TRBJ1-5, the full variable domain is GAGVSQSPSNKVTEKGKDVELRCDPISGHTALYWYRQSLGQGLEFLIYFQGNSAPDKSGLPSDRFSAERTGGSVSTLTIQRTQQEDSAVYLCASGNQPQHFGDGTRLSIL.